The 25 T cell receptor beta chains given below trace back to one sample, sequenced in a study of blood T cell repertoires in COVID-19. TCRdb's table, derived via immunoSEQ multiplex PCR, lists solely in-frame clones and lacks some. The sample holds approximately 80,000 clones, roughly four fifths seen once. The sample consisted of peripheral blood. These receptors came from a man aged 65 to 85 with active or convalescent COVID-19.

This clone was picked up a small number of times. V gene TRBV5-1 combines with J gene TRBJ2-7, with TRBD1 matching 8 bases. Germline V gene lookup returns CDR1 SGHRS and CDR2 YFSETQ. V dropped 4 bases and J dropped 3; count of bases not matched to a gene: 6. The CDR3 length is 14 residues. The CDR3 region is CASSPGQGVYEQYF. The CDR3 DNA is TGCGCCAGCAGCCCAGGACAGGGCGTCTACGAGCAGTACTTC. The full variable domain, in which reference TRBV5-1 and TRBJ2-7 provide the parts outside the CDR3, is KAGVTQTPRYLIKTRGQQVTLSCSPISGHRSVSWYQQTPGQGLQFLFEYFSETQRNKGNFPGRFSGRQFSNSRSEMNVSTLELGDSALYLCASSPGQGVYEQYFGPGTRLTVT.

This clone was recorded a few times. The J gene is TRBJ2-1, the V gene TRBV19; 10 bases are shared with TRBD2. This CDR3 spans 15 amino acids. Germline V lookup: CDR1 LNHDA, CDR2 SQIVND (reference sequence). The junction had 7 bases not matched to a gene; V was cut back by 3 bases and J by 8 bases. The CDR3 is CASSISGGAVHEQFF. CDR3 DNA: TGTGCCAGTAGTATCAGCGGGGGGGCTGTCCATGAGCAGTTCTTC. Using reference TRBV19 and TRBJ2-1 for the parts outside the CDR3, the full variable domain is DGGITQSPKYLFRKEGQNVTLSCEQNLNHDAMYWYRQDPGQGLRLIYYSQIVNDFQKGDIAEGYSVSREKKESFPLTVTSAQKNPTAFYLCASSISGGAVHEQFFGPGTRLTVL.

This clone appeared once. CDR3 residues: CASSFTGSNTEAFF. As DNA, the CDR3 is TGCGCCAGCAGCTTTACAGGGTCGAACACTGAAGCTTTCTTT. This rearrangement joins TRBV5-1 to TRBJ1-1; TRBD1 is a possible D gene (6 bases). CDR1 SGHRS and CDR2 YFSETQ come from the germline V gene. The CDR3 is 14 residues long. Trimming took off 2 bases at V and 1 base at J, with 9 bases between the two ends.

This chain links TRBV5-8 with TRBJ2-2, with 7 bases identical to TRBD2. Germline CDR1 and CDR2: SGHTS and YDEGEE. The CDR3 sequence is 16 residues long. V shed 4 bases, J shed 2 bases, and the junction held 8 bases outside the gene matches. The CDR3 protein is CASSHRPGLNTGELFF. Here the CDR3 DNA reads TGTGCCAGCAGCCACCGACCGGGACTAAACACCGGGGAGCTGTTTTTT.

This clone occurred a few times. The rearrangement uses TRBV6-5 and TRBJ2-3, with 10 positions matching TRBD2. The CDR3 runs to 15 residues. J was trimmed by 2 bases and V by 6 bases; bases with no gene match: 5. CDR1 and CDR2 from the germline V gene are MNHEY and SVGAGI. CDR3 sequence (DNA): TGTGCCAGCAGGGTAACTAGCGGGGTCACAGATACGCAGTATTTT. This codes for CASRVTSGVTDTQYF.

This chain links TRBV21-1 with TRBJ1-5; TRBD1, the D gene given by the table, was not confirmed from the DNA. TRBV21-1 is designated a pseudogene. The CDR3 runs 12 residues. In DNA, the CDR3 is TGTGCCAGGACAGGGGGAAATCAGCCCCAGCATTTT. It specifies CARTGGNQPQHF.

The chain is built from TRBV6-1 and TRBJ2-7, with D possibly matching TRBD2 (5 bases). This CDR3 spans 13 amino acids. V was pared by 3 bases and J by 3 bases, with 9 bases between. From germline, CDR1 is MNHNS and CDR2 SASEGT. The CDR3 is CASSELRGYEQYF. The CDR3 DNA sequence: TGTGCCAGCAGTGAGCTCCGGGGCTACGAGCAGTACTTC.

The chain has TRBV18 and TRBJ2-1, with D possibly TRBD2 on 5 matching bases. CDR1 is KGHSH and CDR2 is LQKENI in the germline V gene. Trimming shortened V by 3 bases and J by 2 bases, and 14 bases separated the two germline ends. This CDR3 has 16 residues. In nucleotides, the CDR3 is TGTGCCAGCTCACCCCTTCTACCCGGGACCTACAATGAGCAGTTCTTC. Its protein is CASSPLLPGTYNEQFF.

CDR3 DNA: TGTGCCTGGAGCGGGACAGGGGGCGCGGATGGCTACACCTTC. Protein product: CAWSGTGGADGYTF. V usage is TRBV30 and J usage is TRBJ1-2, with TRBD1 matching over 12 bases. Germline V gene sequence: CDR1 GTSNPN, CDR2 SVGIG (reference sequence). Trimming took 3 bases from V and 6 from J; bases not matched to a gene: 5. This CDR3 has 14 residues.

The chain uses TRBV7-9 and TRBJ2-7; tentatively, D is TRBD2 (6 bases). V was clipped by 1 base and J by 5 bases, with 9 bases between them. This CDR3 has 13 residues. From germline, CDR1 is SEHNR and CDR2 FQNEAQ (reference sequence). CDR3 coding DNA: TGTGCCAGCAGCTTAGAATGGAGGGACGAGCAGTACTTC. Its translation: CASSLEWRDEQYF. The variable domain in full, with the rest retrieved from reference TRBV7-9 and TRBJ2-7, is DTGVSQNPRHKITKRGQNVTFRCDPISEHNRLYWYRQTLGQGPEFLTYFQNEAQLEKSRLLSDRFSAERPKGSFSTLEIQRTEQGDSAMYLCASSLEWRDEQYFGPGTRLTVT.

The genes are TRBV5-4 and TRBJ2-7, with D hard to call. This CDR3 spans 12 amino acids. Deletions cut 4 bases from V and 3 bases from J, with 8 bases between. Germline V gene sequence: CDR1 SGHNT, CDR2 YYREEE (reference sequence). As DNA, the CDR3 is TGTGCCAGCAGCCTGGGTCACTACGAGCAGTACTTC. The encoded protein is CASSLGHYEQYF.

The J gene is TRBJ2-1, the V gene TRBV12-3 or TRBV12-4; D call uncertain. The CDR3 covers 13 residues. V was trimmed by 2 bases and J by 4 bases, leaving 6 bases between them. The CDR3 coding sequence is TGTGCCAGCAGTTTACCGCAGTACAATGAGCAGTTCTTC. This translates into CASSLPQYNEQFF.

The rearrangement joins TRBV5-1 to TRBJ1-2; TRBD1 might be the D (5 bases). CDR3 length: 14 amino acids. The germline CDR1 and CDR2 sequences are SGHRS and YFSETQ. V was shortened by 4 bases and J by 3 bases, with 13 bases between the two germline ends. CDR3 nucleotide sequence: TGCGCCAGCAGCCAGTCCTCGGGGGACTATGGCTACACCTTC. Its translation is CASSQSSGDYGYTF. Filled out from reference TRBV5-1 and TRBJ1-2, the complete variable domain reads KAGVTQTPRYLIKTRGQQVTLSCSPISGHRSVSWYQQTPGQGLQFLFEYFSETQRNKGNFPGRFSGRQFSNSRSEMNVSTLELGDSALYLCASSQSSGDYGYTFGSGTRLTVV.

In this sample, this clone turned up a few times. The gene calls are TRBV5-8 and TRBJ2-3; the D is unclear. CDR3 length: 12 amino acids. From germline, CDR1 is SGHTS and CDR2 YDEGEE. The V gene lost 1 base and the J gene lost 4 bases, with 4 bases spanning the gap. The CDR3 loop is CASSLRADTQYF. DNA of the CDR3: TGTGCCAGCAGCTTGAGAGCAGATACGCAGTATTTT.

CDR3 coding DNA: TGTGCCAGCAGCTTGGTGGGTAGCGGGGGCAATGAGCAGTTCTTC. This encodes CASSLVGSGGNEQFF. The chain has TRBV5-4 and TRBJ2-1, with 9 bases that match TRBD2. The germline gives CDR1 SGHNT, CDR2 YYREEE (reference sequence). The CDR3 totals 15 residues. J was trimmed by 6 bases and V by 0 bases; bases with no gene match: 4.

This chain's CDR3 is CASSQTYQAPGGNEKLFF. The CDR3 region has the DNA TGCGCCAGCAGCCAAACATACCAGGCCCCAGGTGGTAATGAAAAACTGTTTTTT. The chain uses TRBV4-1 and TRBJ1-4; D call uncertain. This CDR3 region has 18 residues. Germline V lookup: CDR1 MGHRA, CDR2 YSYEKL. V was cut by 2 bases and J by 4 bases, with 20 bases left in between.

The chain employs TRBV14 and TRBJ1-1; no clear D. The CDR3 totals 15 residues. From germline, CDR1 is SGHDN and CDR2 FVKESK. The V and J ends lost 3 bases and 2 bases respectively, with 13 bases between them. The CDR3 protein is CASSQGGFFNTEAFF. DNA for the CDR3: TGTGCCAGCAGCCAGGGAGGATTTTTTAACACTGAAGCTTTCTTT.

The gene calls are TRBV28 and TRBJ2-7, with 14 bases aligning to TRBD2. V lost 3 bases to trimming and J lost 4 bases; unmatched junction nucleotides: 11. In germline, CDR1 is MDHEN, CDR2 SYDVKM. The CDR3 is made up of 18 amino acids. For the CDR3, the DNA is TGTGCCAGCAGTTTCGAAGCCCGAGGACTAGCGGGGGGATACGAGCAGTACTTC. Residues: CASSFEARGLAGGYEQYF.

This CDR3 reads CATRGQGAPYEQYF. For the CDR3, the DNA is TGTGCCACCCGGGGACAGGGGGCTCCCTACGAGCAGTACTTC. The rearrangement uses TRBV2 and TRBJ2-7; TRBD1 matches 12 bases. The CDR3 totals 14 residues. Germline V gene data show CDR1 as SNHLY and CDR2 as FYNNEI. The ends lost 10 bases at V and 2 bases at J; junction bases unmatched: 6. The whole variable domain, remainder taken from reference TRBV2 and TRBJ2-7, is EPEVTQTPSHQVTQMGQEVILRCVPISNHLYFYWYRQILGQKVEFLVSFYNNEISEKSEIFDDQFSVERPDGSNFTLKIRSTKLEDSAMYFCATRGQGAPYEQYFGPGTRLTVT.

The V gene is TRBV5-1, the J gene TRBJ1-2, with 9 bases identical to TRBD1. This CDR3 is 17 amino acids long. The ends lost 0 bases at V and 8 bases at J; junction bases unmatched: 14. Germline loops: CDR1 SGHRS, CDR2 YFSETQ. CDR3 amino acids: CASSLGGTGPPGYGYTF. In nucleotides, the CDR3 is TGCGCCAGCAGCTTGGGCGGGACAGGGCCCCCCGGTTACGGCTACACCTTC.

This clone was counted at least ten times. This chain links TRBV11-2 with TRBJ2-3; no reliable D call. CDR3 length: 13 residues. Trimming stripped 5 bases from V and 10 bases from J, with 16 bases between. The germline gives CDR1 SGHAT, CDR2 FQNNGV. CDR3 DNA: TGTGCCAGCAGCACTGGAGCACGTGAGGCGCAGTATTTT. Translating it yields CASSTGAREAQYF. Supplemented by reference TRBV11-2 and TRBJ2-3, the full variable domain reads EAGVAQSPRYKIIEKRQSVAFWCNPISGHATLYWYQQILGQGPKLLIQFQNNGVVDDSQLPKDRFSAERLKGVDSTLKIQPAKLEDSAVYLCASSTGAREAQYFGPGTRLTVL.

The rearrangement uses TRBV5-4 and TRBJ1-2; D is uncertain. V was shortened by 3 bases and J by 5 bases, with 17 bases between the two germline ends. The CDR3 covers 15 residues. From germline, CDR1 is SGHNT and CDR2 YYREEE (reference sequence). In DNA, the CDR3 is TGTGCCAGCAGCTCCCCAGAGGAAACTTTATATGGCTACACCTTC. This translates into CASSSPEETLYGYTF.

This clone appeared a few times. V is TRBV30 and J is TRBJ1-2; D is undetermined. V lost 0 bases and J lost 1, with 9 bases in between. This CDR3 comprises 14 residues. From germline, CDR1 is GTSNPN and CDR2 SVGIG (reference sequence). CDR3 in amino acids: CAWSVPRFNYGYTF. DNA of the CDR3: TGTGCCTGGAGTGTCCCTCGGTTTAACTATGGCTACACCTTC.

V and J are TRBV6-1 and TRBJ2-7; D might be TRBD1 (5 bases). Trimming removed 6 bases from V and 0 bases from J, with 9 bases in between. The CDR3 sequence is 13 residues long. Germline lookup yields CDR1 MNHNS and CDR2 SASEGT. The CDR3 is CASSMDTSYEQYF. The CDR3 coding sequence is TGTGCCAGCAGCATGGACACCTCCTACGAGCAGTACTTC.

CDR3 DNA sequence: TGTGCCTGGAGTTTCGGGGGTGGAAGTCAGCCCCAGCATTTT. Its protein product is CAWSFGGGSQPQHF. The chain uses TRBV30 and TRBJ1-5, with a possible D match to TRBD1 (5 bases). The CDR3 runs 14 residues. The germline CDR1 and CDR2 sequences are GTSNPN and SVGIG (reference sequence). V was cut by 2 bases and J by 6 bases, with 14 bases left in between.